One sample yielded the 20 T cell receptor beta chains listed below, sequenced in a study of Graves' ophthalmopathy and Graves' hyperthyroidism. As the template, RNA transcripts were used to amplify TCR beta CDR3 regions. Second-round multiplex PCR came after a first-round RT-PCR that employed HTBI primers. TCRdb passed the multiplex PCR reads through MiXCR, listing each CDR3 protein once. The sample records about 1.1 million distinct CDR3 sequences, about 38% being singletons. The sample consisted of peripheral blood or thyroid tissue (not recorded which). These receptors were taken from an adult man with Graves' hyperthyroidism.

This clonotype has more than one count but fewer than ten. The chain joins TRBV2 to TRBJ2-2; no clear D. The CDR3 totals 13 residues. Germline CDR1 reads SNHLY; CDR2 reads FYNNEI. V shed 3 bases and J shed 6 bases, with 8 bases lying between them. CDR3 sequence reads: CASSDTGPGELFF. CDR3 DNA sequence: TGTGCCAGCAGTGATACGGGCCCCGGGGAGCTGTTTTTT.

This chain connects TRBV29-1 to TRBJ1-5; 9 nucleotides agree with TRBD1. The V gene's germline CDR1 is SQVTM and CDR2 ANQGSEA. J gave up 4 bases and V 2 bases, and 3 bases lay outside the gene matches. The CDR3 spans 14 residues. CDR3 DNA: TGCAGCGTTGAATTCGGGACAGGGAATCAGCCCCAGCATTTT. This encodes CSVEFGTGNQPQHF.

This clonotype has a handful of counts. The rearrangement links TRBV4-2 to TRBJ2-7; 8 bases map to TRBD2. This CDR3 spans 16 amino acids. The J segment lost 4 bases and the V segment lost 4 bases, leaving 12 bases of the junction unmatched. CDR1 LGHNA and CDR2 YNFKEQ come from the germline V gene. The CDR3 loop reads CASSLLSGSTIYEQYF. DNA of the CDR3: TGTGCCAGCAGCCTCCTCAGCGGGAGTACAATATACGAGCAGTACTTC.

CDR3 nucleotides: TGTGCCAGCAGTTTTTCCAGTGATAGCAATCAGCCCCAGCATTTT. Translation: CASSFSSDSNQPQHF. This sequence joins TRBV11-2 and TRBJ1-5, with D unclear. The V gene lost 6 bases and the J gene lost 0 bases, with 12 bases spanning the gap. This CDR3 region has 15 residues. In germline, CDR1 is SGHAT, CDR2 FQNNGV.

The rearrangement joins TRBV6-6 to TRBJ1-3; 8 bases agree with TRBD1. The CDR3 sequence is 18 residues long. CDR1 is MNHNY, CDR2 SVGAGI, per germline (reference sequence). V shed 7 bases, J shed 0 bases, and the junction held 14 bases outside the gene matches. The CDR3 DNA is TGTGCCAGCAAAGATAGAAGGGGACAGGACCTCTCTGGAAACACCATATATTTT. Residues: CASKDRRGQDLSGNTIYF.

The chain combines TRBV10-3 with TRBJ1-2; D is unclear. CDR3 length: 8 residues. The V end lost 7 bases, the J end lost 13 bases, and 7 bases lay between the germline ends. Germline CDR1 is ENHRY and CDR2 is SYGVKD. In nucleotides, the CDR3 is TGTGCCATCAAGACTACCACCTTC. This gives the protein CAIKTTTF.

For the CDR3, the DNA is TGCAGCTCAAAACAGGGGGTCGGCTACACCTTC. Its translation is CSSKQGVGYTF. The chain has TRBV29-1 and TRBJ1-2; TRBD1 aligns across 8 bases. V lost 8 bases, J lost 8 bases, and 7 bases stayed unmatched. The CDR3 is 11 residues long. Germline loops: CDR1 SQVTM, CDR2 ANQGSEA.

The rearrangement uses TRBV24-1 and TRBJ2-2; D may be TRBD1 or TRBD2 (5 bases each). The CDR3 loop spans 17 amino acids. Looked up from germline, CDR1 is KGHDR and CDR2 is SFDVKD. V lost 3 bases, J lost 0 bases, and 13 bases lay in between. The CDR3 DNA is TGTGCCACCAGTGATCTCGGGACGGAGACGAACACCGGGGAGCTGTTTTTT. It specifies CATSDLGTETNTGELFF.

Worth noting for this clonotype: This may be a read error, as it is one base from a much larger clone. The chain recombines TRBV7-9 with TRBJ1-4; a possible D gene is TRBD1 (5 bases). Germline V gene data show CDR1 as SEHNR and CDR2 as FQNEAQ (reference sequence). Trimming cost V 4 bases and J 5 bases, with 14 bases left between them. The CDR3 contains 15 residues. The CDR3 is CASSCVDTPNEKLFF. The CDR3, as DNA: TGTGCCAGCAGCTGCGTGGACACTCCCAATGAAAAACTGTTTTTT. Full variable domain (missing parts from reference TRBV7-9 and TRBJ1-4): DTGVSQNPRHKITKRGQNVTFRCDPISEHNRLYWYRQTLGQGPEFLTYFQNEAQLEKSRLLSDRFSAERPKGSFSTLEIQRTEQGDSAMYLCASSCVDTPNEKLFFGSGTQLSVL.

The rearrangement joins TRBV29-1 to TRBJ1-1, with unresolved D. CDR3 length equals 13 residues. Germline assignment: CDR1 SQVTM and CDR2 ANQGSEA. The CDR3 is CGAATHLDTEAFF. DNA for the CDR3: TGCGGCGCCGCCACCCATCTGGACACTGAAGCTTTCTTT.

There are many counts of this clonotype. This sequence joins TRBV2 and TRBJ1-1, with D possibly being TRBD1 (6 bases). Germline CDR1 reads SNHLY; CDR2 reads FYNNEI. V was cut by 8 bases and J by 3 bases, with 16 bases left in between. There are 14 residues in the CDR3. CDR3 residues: CASGRDTGYTEAFF. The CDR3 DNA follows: TGTGCCAGCGGCCGGGACACGGGGTACACTGAAGCTTTCTTT.

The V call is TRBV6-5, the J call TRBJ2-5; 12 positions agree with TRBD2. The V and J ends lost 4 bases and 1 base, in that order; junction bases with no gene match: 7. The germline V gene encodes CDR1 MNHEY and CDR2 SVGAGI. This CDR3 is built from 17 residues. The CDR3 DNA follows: TGTGCCAGCAGTTGGACCGGGACTAGCGGGTCCCAAGAGACCCAGTACTTC. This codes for CASSWTGTSGSQETQYF.

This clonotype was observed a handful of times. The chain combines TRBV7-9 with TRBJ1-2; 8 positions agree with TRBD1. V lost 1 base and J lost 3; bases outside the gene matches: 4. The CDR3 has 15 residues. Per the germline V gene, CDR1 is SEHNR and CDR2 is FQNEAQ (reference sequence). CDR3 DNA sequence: TGTGCCAGCAGCTTAGAGCCGACAGGGGACTATGGCTACACCTTC. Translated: CASSLEPTGDYGYTF.

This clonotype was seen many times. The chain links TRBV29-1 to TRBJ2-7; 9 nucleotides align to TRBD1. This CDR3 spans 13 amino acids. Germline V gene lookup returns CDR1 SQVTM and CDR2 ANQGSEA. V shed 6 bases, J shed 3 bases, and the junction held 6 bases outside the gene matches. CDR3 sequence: CSVTGTGIYEQYF. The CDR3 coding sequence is TGCAGCGTGACCGGGACAGGGATCTACGAGCAGTACTTC.

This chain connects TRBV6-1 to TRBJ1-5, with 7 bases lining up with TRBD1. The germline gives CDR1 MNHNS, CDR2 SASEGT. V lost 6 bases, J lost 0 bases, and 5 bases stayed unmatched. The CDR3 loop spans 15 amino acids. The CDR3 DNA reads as TGTGCCAGCAGGAGACAGGGACCTAGCAATCAGCCCCAGCATTTT. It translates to CASRRQGPSNQPQHF.

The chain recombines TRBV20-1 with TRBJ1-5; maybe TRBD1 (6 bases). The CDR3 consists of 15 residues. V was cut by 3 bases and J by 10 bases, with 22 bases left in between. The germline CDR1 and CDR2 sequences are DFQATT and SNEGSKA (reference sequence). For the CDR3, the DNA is TGCAGTGCTAGCACTAGCGGGGGCCCGCTACTACCCCAGCATTTT. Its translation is CSASTSGGPLLPQHF.

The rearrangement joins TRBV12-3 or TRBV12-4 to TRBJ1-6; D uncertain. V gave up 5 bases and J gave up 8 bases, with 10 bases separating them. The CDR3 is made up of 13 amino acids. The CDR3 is CASSEGSDSPLHF. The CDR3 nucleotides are TGTGCCAGCAGTGAAGGGTCGGATTCACCCCTCCACTTT.

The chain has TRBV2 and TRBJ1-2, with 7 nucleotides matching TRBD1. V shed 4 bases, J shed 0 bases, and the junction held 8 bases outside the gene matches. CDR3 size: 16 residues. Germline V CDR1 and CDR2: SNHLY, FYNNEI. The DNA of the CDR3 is TGTGCCAGCAGTGTGGACAGGTACCAGGCTAACTATGGCTACACCTTC. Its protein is CASSVDRYQANYGYTF.

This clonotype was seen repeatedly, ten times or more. Written as DNA, the CDR3 is TGCGCCAGCAGCTTGGATAGCGGAGAAGAGACCCAGTACTTC. Translated, it gives CASSLDSGEETQYF. This chain connects TRBV5-1 to TRBJ2-5; D might be TRBD2 (6 bases). Trimming removed 0 bases from V and 3 bases from J, with 9 bases in between. The V gene's germline CDR1 is SGHRS and CDR2 YFSETQ. CDR3 length: 14 residues.

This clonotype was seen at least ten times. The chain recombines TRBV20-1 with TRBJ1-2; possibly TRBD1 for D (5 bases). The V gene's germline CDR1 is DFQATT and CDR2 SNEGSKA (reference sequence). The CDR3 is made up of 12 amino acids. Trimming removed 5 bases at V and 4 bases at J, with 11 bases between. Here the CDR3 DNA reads TGCAGTGCTGCGGACAACCGCTATGGCTACACCTTC. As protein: CSAADNRYGYTF.